This is a list of T cell receptor beta chains from one sample in a study of T cell responses to AZD1222 COVID-19 vaccine. TCRdb's table, derived via immunoSEQ multiplex PCR, lists solely in-frame clones and lacks some. The data show about 84,000 clones, with 80% to 90% seen just once and roughly an eighth held by the top ten. The material was peripheral blood, obtained 28 days after the second AZD1222 dose. The receptors shown here come from an adult who received the AZD1222 COVID-19 vaccine. Each CDR3 is given with its conserved first and last residue. Each record gives: clone size, V gene, D gene, J gene, CDR3 protein, CDR3 DNA. The D gene is left open where the match is weak. The listing skips clone size in some rows; elsewhere it reads once, few, many or a size class.

size: NA
V: TRBV9
D: NA
J: TRBJ1-5
CDR3: CASSAQTNQPQHF
DNA: TGTGCCAGCAGCGCCCAAACCAATCAGCCCCAGCATTTT

size: NA
V: TRBV7-2
D: TRBD1
J: TRBJ1-5
CDR3: CASSLQGAGNQPQHF
DNA: TGTGCCAGCAGTCTTCAGGGGGCTGGTAATCAGCCCCAGCATTTT

size: NA
V: TRBV7-2
D: NA
J: TRBJ2-5
CDR3: CASSLNPGETQYF
DNA: TGTGCCAGCAGCCTCAACCCTGGAGAGACCCAGTACTTC

size: NA
V: TRBV6-1
D: NA
J: TRBJ1-2
CDR3: CASSEAGRQLYGYTF
DNA: TGTGCCAGCAGTGAAGCAGGCCGACAGCTCTATGGCTACACCTTC

size: NA
V: TRBV19
D: TRBD1
J: TRBJ1-4
CDR3: CASNPQGAGWEKLFF
DNA: TGTGCCAGTAACCCCCAGGGGGCCGGATGGGAAAAACTGTTTTTT

size: once
V: TRBV10-3
D: TRBD1
J: TRBJ1-5
CDR3: CAISEYRGGNQPQHF
DNA: TGTGCCATCAGTGAGTACAGGGGTGGCAATCAGCCCCAGCATTTT

size: NA
V: TRBV20-1
D: NA
J: TRBJ2-4
CDR3: CSASRWERLDRNIQYF
DNA: TGCAGTGCTAGTCGTTGGGAGCGGTTGGATAGAAACATTCAGTACTTC

size: NA
V: TRBV10-3
D: NA
J: TRBJ1-3
CDR3: CAISANRELNTIYF
DNA: TGTGCCATCAGTGCGAACAGGGAGCTAAACACCATATATTTT

size: NA
V: TRBV7-8
D: NA
J: TRBJ2-3
CDR3: CASSLGRDTQYF
DNA: TGTGCCAGCAGCTTAGGTCGGGATACGCAGTATTTT

size: once
V: TRBV9
D: NA
J: TRBJ1-1
CDR3: CASPPSTTRPNTEAFF
DNA: TGTGCCAGCCCTCCGAGTACCACTCGCCCCAACACTGAAGCTTTCTTT

size: NA
V: TRBV13
D: TRBD2
J: TRBJ2-7
CDR3: CASRLSGSSYEQYF
DNA: TGTGCCAGCAGACTCAGCGGGAGTAGCTACGAGCAGTACTTC

size: NA
V: TRBV19
D: NA
J: TRBJ1-5
CDR3: CASSFGDQPQHF
DNA: TGTGCCAGTAGCTTTGGGGATCAGCCCCAGCATTTT

size: NA
V: TRBV4-1
D: NA
J: TRBJ2-2
CDR3: CASSQVGEFGELFF
DNA: TGCGCCAGCAGCCAAGTGGGAGAGTTCGGGGAGCTGTTTTTT

size: NA
V: TRBV28
D: TRBD2
J: TRBJ2-1
CDR3: CATGLVSPNEQFF
DNA: TGTGCCACCGGACTAGTGTCCCCCAATGAGCAGTTCTTC

size: once
V: TRBV14
D: TRBD1
J: TRBJ2-5
CDR3: CASSQLGQSRETQYF
DNA: TGTGCCAGCAGCCAATTGGGACAGTCCCGGGAGACCCAGTACTTC

size: once
V: TRBV7-9
D: TRBD1
J: TRBJ2-1
CDR3: CASSLRTGRDEQFF
DNA: TGTGCCAGCAGCCTAAGGACAGGGCGGGATGAGCAGTTCTTC

size: NA
V: TRBV7-3
D: TRBD1
J: TRBJ2-2
CDR3: CASSLTGQGTGELFF
DNA: TGTGCCAGCAGCTTAACGGGACAGGGCACCGGGGAGCTGTTTTTT

size: few
V: TRBV7-7
D: NA
J: TRBJ2-3
CDR3: CASSLDRGALADTQYF
DNA: TGTGCCAGCAGCTTAGATCGGGGGGCTCTGGCAGATACGCAGTATTTT

size: few
V: TRBV29-1
D: NA
J: TRBJ2-5
CDR3: CSVEDREETQYF
DNA: TGCAGCGTTGAAGATCGGGAGGAGACCCAGTACTTC

size: NA
V: TRBV28
D: NA
J: TRBJ1-3
CDR3: CASSLGFSGNTIYF
DNA: TGTGCCAGCAGTTTAGGGTTTTCTGGAAACACCATATATTTT

size: NA
V: TRBV11-3
D: NA
J: TRBJ2-7
CDR3: CASSSIPVGQIGEQYF
DNA: TGTGCCAGCAGCTCAATCCCAGTGGGGCAAATCGGCGAGCAGTACTTC

size: NA
V: TRBV18
D: NA
J: TRBJ1-1
CDR3: CASSRDTDTEAFF
DNA: TGTGCCAGCTCGCGGGACACAGACACTGAAGCTTTCTTT